This T cell receptor (beta chain) was captured in a study of cytomegalovirus exposure and HLA in healthy donors (dated 2017 in TCRdb). Regarding the research as a whole: According to an earlier analysis of a few hundred of the donors, roughly 180 million T cells yielded approximately 120 million unique TCR beta sequences and about 280 Gb of sequence data. An early release covering roughly 640 HLA-typed donors comprised approximately 300 gigabases of sequencing data and around 86 million unique TCR sequences. The genetic ancestry cluster associated with self-reported Caucasian donors included about four fifths of the approximately 400 genotyped donors. The study aimed to test whether cataloging public T cell receptors could reveal signatures of past pathogen exposure. The T cell repertoires of 666 subjects were profiled by immunosequencing and related to cytomegalovirus serostatus. In addition to the first cohort of 666 subjects, a separate validation cohort of 100 to 150 different subjects was used. High-throughput TCR immunosequencing, statistical association of individual TCRs with disease status, and machine learning were combined to predict cytomegalovirus infection status. A later analysis re-examined previously published TCR beta repertoires from just over 650 donors and added high-resolution HLA genotyping to investigate patterns of TCR occurrence. The later analysis used no new phenotypic data to find candidate immune exposures, relying instead on TCR beta sequences and their occurrence across donors. In an earlier analysis of 500 to 650 of the donors, high-throughput TCR beta sequencing was used to judge whether each TCR beta V gene segment behaved as functional or pseudogenic. Donor age, sex, ethnicity and CMV serostatus were compiled alongside the repertoire data. In a later genetic analysis, genome-wide SNP genotypes for about three fifths of the roughly 670 donors were used, and that subset was treated as a discovery cohort. All discovery cohort repertoires had been generated on a single sequencing platform. Class I and class II HLA loci were covered by the typing at four-digit resolution. Typing coverage varied by locus: roughly 620-630 donors for A, B, C, DRB1 and DQB1; approximately 560 for DQA1; around 570 for DPA1; roughly 470 for DPB1. Roughly 5 DR-DQ haplotypes were handled as single units for association and clustering, since linkage in the cohort was strong. Across approximately 420 genotyped donors of the cohort, an average of about 250,000 unique TCR beta nucleotide sequences per donor were sequenced, and approximately 17% of those sequences were non-productive.

This clone has only a few counts. No cognate antigen has been identified for it. No base quality information exists; no much larger clone differs at one position. Libraries came from the immunoSEQ multiplex PCR assay. For the multiplex PCR, a mixture combining 60 forward primers for TCR Vbeta segments and 13 reverse primers for TCR Jbeta segments was used. The CDR3 region of rearranged TCR beta genes was amplified from genomic DNA by a multiplex PCR assay. On the Illumina HiSeq System, the amplified TCR beta libraries were sequenced as 87-base-pair reads. In the authors' own workflow: In a later analysis, some 80 million unique TCR beta chains were counted across the 500 to 850 repertoires, and approximately 9.9 million of these chains were shared by at least two donors. Raw reads were error-corrected and collapsed into unique sequences by a nearest-neighbor algorithm in which closely related sequences were merged to remove PCR and sequencing errors. CDR3 sequences were aligned to IMGT reference sequences to assign V, D and J gene segments. For a sequence to be retained, at least a six-nucleotide match to both a V gene segment and a J gene segment was required. A rearrangement counted as productive if the CDR3 had no stop codons and remained in frame with V and J, and every other rearrangement counted as non-productive. CDR3 was defined by IMGT convention, running from the second conserved V-encoded cysteine to the conserved J-encoded phenylalanine. The earlier analysis of approximately 590 of the donors excluded any sequence lacking an unambiguous match to a single V gene segment. In an earlier analysis of about 590 of the donors, a V segment was called functional when productive rearrangements were above 56.7%, and segregating when the standard deviation between donors exceeded 5%. A statistical classification framework was built to diagnose cytomegalovirus status from the catalog of TCR beta chain sequences. A later analysis assigned V and J genes by comparing TCR nucleotide sequences with IMGT/GENE-DB human TR gene sequences. In a later analysis, CDR3 sequences and most-parsimonious VDJ recombination scenarios were assigned using the TCRdist pipeline. In a later analysis, every TCR beta chain was defined by the combination of its CDR3 amino acid sequence and its V-gene family, and reads without a unique V-gene family were dropped. A later analysis removed 592 highly shared, low-generation-probability nucleotide sequences to deal with suspected cross-contamination and a sequencing artifact. A later analysis calculated a clonal expansion index for each public chain from normalized within-repertoire ranks of inferred template counts. In a later analysis, generation probabilities were computed with a VDJ recombination model fitted to out-of-frame rearrangements, and the resulting probabilities were checked against IGoR. A later analysis scored TCR-TCR, TCR-HLA and TCR-CMV co-occurrence with hypergeometric tests, applying a repertoire-size bias correction to TCR pairs. False discovery rates were estimated in a later analysis by permuting HLA or CMV assignments 20 times. A later analysis grouped co-occurring TCRs with DBSCAN, adding TCRdist sequence similarity when clustering within HLA-allele-positive subsets. Co-occurrence clustering excluded repertoires with fewer than 30,000 or more than 120,000 public chains, plus five with anomalous nucleotide sharing. The immuneACCESS repertoire file appears here via TCRdb, limited to in-frame rearrangements. These files lack a portion of the clones; in checked studies, under half of the deficit traces to unresolved V genes, and the cause of the others is not known. The DNA was the basis for D and trimming; V, J and clone size are from that table. Across this sample there are approximately 150,000 clones, with around 78% seen only once. Approximately 1.8% of the sample belongs to the ten largest clones.

The cohort consisted of 666 healthy bone marrow donors. Cohort members were all nominally healthy when sampled, although unrecorded immune exposures were likely present. The donor was CMV seronegative and belonged to the group of over 300 seronegative cohort members. Each donor provided a peripheral blood sample, and peripheral blood mononuclear cells were used for TCR beta sequencing. Genomic DNA was extracted from the blood cell samples with the Qiagen DNeasy Blood Extraction Kit. The research as a whole found: When HLA alleles, especially DR and DQ, strongly co-occurred, TCR associations were difficult to assign to individual alleles. In a later analysis, HLA-associated TCR beta chains showed more clonal expansion and lower generation probabilities than non-associated chains that were equally common. A further reported finding was that TCR beta sequences accurately predicted the HLA-A and HLA-B alleles for most subjects in the first cohort. Cytomegalovirus status was reported to be diagnosed by the classifier with high specificity and sensitivity in both the original and validation cohorts. Linkage disequilibrium might explain the correlated functional status among segregating V segments, but an unknown experimental factor could not be ruled out. According to a later analysis, parvovirus B19, influenza, CMV and Epstein-Barr virus appeared linked to several top co-occurrence clusters. In an earlier analysis of about 600 of the donors, most TCR beta V segments appeared in productive rearrangements about 87% or about 30% of the time, broadly matching IMGT annotations. Approximately 18 rarely observed V segments, including chromosome 9 orphons, were excluded from the earlier analysis of approximately 500 of the donors because counts were too low. Because HLA typing was missing for some donors at each locus, association tests included only the typed subset. At a false discovery rate of 0.05, a later analysis linked roughly 17,000 TCR beta sequences to specific HLA alleles. A later genetic analysis reported fewer N-insertions in productive TCRs among donors in an Asian-associated ancestry cluster than the roughly 620-donor mean. The sequencing pipeline was judged likely to have produced a cluster of highly shared sequence variants as a technical artifact. Immune exposure information for the cohort was limited to CMV serostatus. It was suggested by the authors that the approach could potentially be generalized to other disease states and immunological phenotypes. This cohort had only TCR beta chains sequenced, and the lack of alpha or paired-chain data limited which features could be detected. The study gave a list of over 150 TCR beta chains associated with cytomegalovirus. In a later analysis, the rate of TCR association differed among HLA loci, with DRB1 alleles having the most associated TCRs and HLA-C alleles having the fewest. Roughly uniform sequencing depth across donors was assumed in presence/absence analyses, although this assumption may not hold. Most TCR sequences were observed very rarely across donors, whereas some public TCRs were present in many individuals. A later analysis found that most CMV-associated TCR beta chains appeared HLA-restricted, with HLA associations seemingly driven largely by CMV exposure. V-gene and J-gene trimming of TCR beta chains was associated with a missense DCLRE1C variant in a later genetic analysis, and the association was replicated in an independent cohort. A few of the identified cytomegalovirus-associated TCR beta chains were confirmed in vitro to be specific for cytomegalovirus antigens.

This TCR derives from a woman between 18 and 30 years old in good health and CMV-seronegative. Material for sequencing was PBMCs.

The sequenced DNA is TGTGCCAGCAGTCCTACGGGGGGACAGGGCTATGGCTACACCTTC. This yields the protein CASSPTGGQGYGYTF. Here the chain combines TRBV6-5 and TRBJ1-2; 9 bases in the middle match TRBD1. Germline trimming: 5 bases from V, 4 bases from J; junction bases outside gene matches: 8. Inclusive of the bounding cysteine and phenylalanine, the CDR3 is 15 residues long. Of all the DNA, just the CDR3 is kept, 45 bases in frame from base 1. As encoded in the germline V gene, CDR1 is MNHEY while CDR2 is SVGAGI.